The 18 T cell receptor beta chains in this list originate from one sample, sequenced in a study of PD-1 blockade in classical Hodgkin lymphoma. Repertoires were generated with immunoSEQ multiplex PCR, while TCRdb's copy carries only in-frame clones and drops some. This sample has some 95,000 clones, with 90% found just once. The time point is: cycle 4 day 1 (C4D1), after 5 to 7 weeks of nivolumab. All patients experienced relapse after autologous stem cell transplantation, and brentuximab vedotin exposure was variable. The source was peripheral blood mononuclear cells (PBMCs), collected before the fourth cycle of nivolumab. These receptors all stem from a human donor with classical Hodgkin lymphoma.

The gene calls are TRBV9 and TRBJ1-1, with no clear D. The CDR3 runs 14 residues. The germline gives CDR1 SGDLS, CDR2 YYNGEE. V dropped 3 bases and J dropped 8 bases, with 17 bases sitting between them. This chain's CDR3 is CASSGRRDFTEAFF. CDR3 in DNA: TGTGCCAGCAGCGGGCGTAGAGACTTCACCGAAGCTTTCTTT.

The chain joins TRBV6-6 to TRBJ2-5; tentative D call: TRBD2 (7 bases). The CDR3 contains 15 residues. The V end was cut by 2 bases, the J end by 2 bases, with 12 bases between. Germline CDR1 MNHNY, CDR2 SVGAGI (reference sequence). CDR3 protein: CASSYGGANQETQYF. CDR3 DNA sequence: TGTGCCAGCAGTTACGGGGGGGCAAATCAAGAGACCCAGTACTTC.

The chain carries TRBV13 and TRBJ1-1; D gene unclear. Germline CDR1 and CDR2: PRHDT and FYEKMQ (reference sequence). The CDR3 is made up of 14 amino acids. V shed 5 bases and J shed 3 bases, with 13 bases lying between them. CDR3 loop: CASSETSSDTEAFF. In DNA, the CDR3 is TGTGCCAGCAGCGAGACCTCCTCGGACACTGAAGCTTTCTTT.

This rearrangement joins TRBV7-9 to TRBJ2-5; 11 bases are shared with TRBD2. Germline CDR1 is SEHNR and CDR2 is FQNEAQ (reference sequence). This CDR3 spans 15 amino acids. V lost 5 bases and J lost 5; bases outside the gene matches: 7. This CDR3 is CASSPGLAAGETQYF. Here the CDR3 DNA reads TGTGCCAGCAGCCCGGGACTAGCGGCCGGGGAGACCCAGTACTTC.

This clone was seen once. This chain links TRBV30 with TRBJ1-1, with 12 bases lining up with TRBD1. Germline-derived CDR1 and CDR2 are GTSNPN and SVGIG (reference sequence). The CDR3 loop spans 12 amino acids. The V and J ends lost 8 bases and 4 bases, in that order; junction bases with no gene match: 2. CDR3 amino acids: CAGTGGRTEAFF. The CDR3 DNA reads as TGTGCCGGGACAGGGGGCCGCACTGAAGCTTTCTTT. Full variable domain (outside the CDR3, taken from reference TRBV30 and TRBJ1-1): SQTIHQWPATLVQPVGSPLSLECTVEGTSNPNLYWYRQAAGRGLQLLFYSVGIGQISSEVPQNLSASRPQDRQFILSSKKLLLSDSGFYLCAGTGGRTEAFFGQGTRLTVV.

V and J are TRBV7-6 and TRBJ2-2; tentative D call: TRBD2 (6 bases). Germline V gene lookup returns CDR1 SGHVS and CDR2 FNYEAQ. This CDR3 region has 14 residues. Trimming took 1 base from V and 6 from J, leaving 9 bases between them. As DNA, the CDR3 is TGTGCCAGCAGCTTAGTGCGGGAACCCGGGGAGCTGTTTTTT. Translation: CASSLVREPGELFF.

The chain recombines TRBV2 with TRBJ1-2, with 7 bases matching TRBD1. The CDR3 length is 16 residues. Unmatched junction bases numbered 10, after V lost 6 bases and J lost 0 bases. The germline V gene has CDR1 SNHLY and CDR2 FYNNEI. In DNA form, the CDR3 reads TGTGCCAGCAGCAAATCACAGGGGTCTACTAACTATGGCTACACCTTC. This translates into CASSKSQGSTNYGYTF. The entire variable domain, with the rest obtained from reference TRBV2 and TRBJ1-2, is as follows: EPEVTQTPSHQVTQMGQEVILRCVPISNHLYFYWYRQILGQKVEFLVSFYNNEISEKSEIFDDQFSVERPDGSNFTLKIRSTKLEDSAMYFCASSKSQGSTNYGYTFGSGTRLTVV.

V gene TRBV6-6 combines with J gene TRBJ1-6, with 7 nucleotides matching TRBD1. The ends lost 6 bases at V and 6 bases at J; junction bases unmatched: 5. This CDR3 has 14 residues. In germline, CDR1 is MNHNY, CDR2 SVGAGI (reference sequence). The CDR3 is CASSLGQPNSPLHF. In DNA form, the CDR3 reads TGTGCCAGCAGCTTGGGACAGCCTAATTCACCCCTCCACTTT.

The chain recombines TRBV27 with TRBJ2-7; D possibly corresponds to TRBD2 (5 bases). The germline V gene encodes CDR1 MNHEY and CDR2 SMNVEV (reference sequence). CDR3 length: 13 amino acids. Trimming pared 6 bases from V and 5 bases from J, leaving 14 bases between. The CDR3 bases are TGTGCCAGCAGAAATACGGGGTACCACGAGCAGTACTTC. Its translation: CASRNTGYHEQYF.

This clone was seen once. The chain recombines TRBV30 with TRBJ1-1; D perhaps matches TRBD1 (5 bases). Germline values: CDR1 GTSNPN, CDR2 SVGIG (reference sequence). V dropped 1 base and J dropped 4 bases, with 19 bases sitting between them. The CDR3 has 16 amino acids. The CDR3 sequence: CAWSEGFGKSTTEAFF. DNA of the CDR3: TGTGCCTGGAGTGAGGGGTTCGGGAAGTCGACCACTGAAGCTTTCTTT.

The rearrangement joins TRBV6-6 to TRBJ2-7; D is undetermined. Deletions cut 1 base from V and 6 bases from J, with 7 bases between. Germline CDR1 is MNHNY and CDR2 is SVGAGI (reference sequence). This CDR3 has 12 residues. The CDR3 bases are TGTGCCAGCAGTTACTTAAAAACCGAGCAGTACTTC. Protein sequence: CASSYLKTEQYF.

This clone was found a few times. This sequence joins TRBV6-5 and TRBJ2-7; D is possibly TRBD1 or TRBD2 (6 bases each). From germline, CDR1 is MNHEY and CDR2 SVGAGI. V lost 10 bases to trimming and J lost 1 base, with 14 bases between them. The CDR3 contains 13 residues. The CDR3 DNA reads TGTGCCACCCTGGAGGGGGGATCCTACGAGCAGTACTTC. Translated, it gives CATLEGGSYEQYF.

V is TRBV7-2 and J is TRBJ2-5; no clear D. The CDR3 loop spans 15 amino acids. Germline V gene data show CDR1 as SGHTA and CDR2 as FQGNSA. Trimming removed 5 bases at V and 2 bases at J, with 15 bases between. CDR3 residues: CASSPGPTEQETQYF. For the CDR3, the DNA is TGTGCCAGCAGCCCTGGACCTACCGAACAAGAGACCCAGTACTTC. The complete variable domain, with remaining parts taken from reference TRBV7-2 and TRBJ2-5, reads GAGVSQSPSNKVTEKGKDVELRCDPISGHTALYWYRQSLGQGLEFLIYFQGNSAPDKSGLPSDRFSAERTGGSVSTLTIQRTQQEDSAVYLCASSPGPTEQETQYFGPGTRLLVL.

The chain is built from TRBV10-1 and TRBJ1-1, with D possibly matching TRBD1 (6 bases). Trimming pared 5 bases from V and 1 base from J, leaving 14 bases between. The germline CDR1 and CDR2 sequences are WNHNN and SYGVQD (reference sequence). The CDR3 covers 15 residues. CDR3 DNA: TGCGCCAGCAGTCCACCCCAGGGGAGGAACACTGAAGCTTTCTTT. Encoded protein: CASSPPQGRNTEAFF.

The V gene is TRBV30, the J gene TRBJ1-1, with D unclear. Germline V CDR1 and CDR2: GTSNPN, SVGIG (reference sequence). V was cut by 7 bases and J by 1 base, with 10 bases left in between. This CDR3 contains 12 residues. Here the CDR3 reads CASEPENTEAFF. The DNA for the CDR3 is TGTGCCTCAGAGCCAGAGAACACTGAAGCTTTCTTT.

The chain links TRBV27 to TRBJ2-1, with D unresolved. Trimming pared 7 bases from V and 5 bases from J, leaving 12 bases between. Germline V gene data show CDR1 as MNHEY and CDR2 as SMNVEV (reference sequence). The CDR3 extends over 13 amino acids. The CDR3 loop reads CASTEVRNNEQFF. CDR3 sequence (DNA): TGTGCCAGCACCGAGGTACGGAACAATGAGCAGTTCTTC.

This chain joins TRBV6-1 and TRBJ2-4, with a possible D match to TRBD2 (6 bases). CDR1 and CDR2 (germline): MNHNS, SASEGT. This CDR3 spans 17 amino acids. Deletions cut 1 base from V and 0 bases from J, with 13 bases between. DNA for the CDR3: TGTGCCAGCAGTGAAGGGGCGGGGTGGGGAGCCAAAAACATTCAGTACTTC. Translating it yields CASSEGAGWGAKNIQYF.

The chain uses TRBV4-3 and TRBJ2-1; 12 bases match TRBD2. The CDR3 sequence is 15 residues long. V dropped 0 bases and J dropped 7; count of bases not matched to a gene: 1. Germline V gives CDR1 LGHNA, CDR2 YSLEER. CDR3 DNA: TGCGCCAGCAGCCAAGACACTAGCGGGGGGAATGAGCAGTTCTTC. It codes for CASSQDTSGGNEQFF.